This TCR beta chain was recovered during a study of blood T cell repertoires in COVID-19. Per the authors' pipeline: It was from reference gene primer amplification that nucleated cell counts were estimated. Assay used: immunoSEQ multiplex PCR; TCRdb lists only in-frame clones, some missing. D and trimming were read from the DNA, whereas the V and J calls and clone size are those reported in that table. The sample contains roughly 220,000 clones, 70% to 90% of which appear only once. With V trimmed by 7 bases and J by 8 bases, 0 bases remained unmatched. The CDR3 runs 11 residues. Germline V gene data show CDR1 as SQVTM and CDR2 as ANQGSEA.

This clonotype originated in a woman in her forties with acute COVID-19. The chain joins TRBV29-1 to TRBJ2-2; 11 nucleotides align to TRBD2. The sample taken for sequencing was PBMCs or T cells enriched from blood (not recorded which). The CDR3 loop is CSGLAGGELFF. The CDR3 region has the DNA TGCAGCGGACTAGCGGGGGGGGAGCTGTTTTTT.